These 21 T cell receptor beta chains were all obtained from the same sample, sequenced in a study of CD8 T cells in Susac syndrome. With random hexamers, reverse transcription was performed on 0.5 to 1 ug of RNA. Via MiXCR, TCRdb re-called the immunoSEQ multiplex PCR reads, giving one row per CDR3 protein. Among 150,000 to 200,000 distinct CDR3 sequences listed, 90% to 95% were seen once. The sample taken for sequencing was CD4+ T cells from PBMCs. Receptors were obtained from a human donor in good health.

V and J are TRBV15 and TRBJ1-4; D is undetermined. CDR1 LNHNV and CDR2 YYDKDF come from the germline V gene (reference sequence). The CDR3 is 17 amino acids. V lost 0 bases, J lost 8 bases, and 19 bases lay in between. CDR3 protein: CATSRDVERVGLEKLFF. In DNA form, the CDR3 reads TGTGCCACCAGCAGAGATGTTGAGAGGGTGGGTCTCGAAAAACTGTTTTTT.

The count of this clonotype is one. This rearrangement joins TRBV6-2 or TRBV6-3 to TRBJ2-2; D remains ambiguous. Between the trimmed V and J ends, which lost 0 bases and 7 bases, there was a span of 9 bases. Germline CDR1 reads MNHEY; CDR2 reads SVGEGT. The CDR3 is 14 amino acids. DNA of the CDR3: TGTGCCAGCAGTTACTCGCCAGACCTCGGGGAGCTGTTTTTT. Protein: CASSYSPDLGELFF.

This chain links TRBV29-1 with TRBJ1-2, with D tentatively TRBD1 (5 bases). Germline assignment: CDR1 SQVTM and CDR2 ANQGSEA. The CDR3 is made up of 12 amino acids. Between the trimmed V and J ends, which lost 6 bases and 4 bases, there was a span of 12 bases. The CDR3 loop is CSVLTDFYGYTF. In nucleotides, the CDR3 is TGCAGCGTCCTGACAGACTTCTATGGCTACACCTTC.

The rearrangement joins TRBV7-2 to TRBJ2-7; D gene unclear. The CDR3 covers 13 residues. Germline assignment: CDR1 SGHTA and CDR2 FQGNSA. V was clipped by 2 bases and J by 5 bases, with 10 bases between them. CDR3: CASSLSHTHEQYF. CDR3 nucleotide sequence: TGTGCCAGCAGCTTATCCCACACCCACGAGCAGTACTTC.

The V call is TRBV2, the J call TRBJ1-2; D possibly corresponds to TRBD1 (6 bases). V was cut by 5 bases and J by 7 bases, with 11 bases left in between. CDR1 and CDR2 (germline): SNHLY, FYNNEI. The CDR3 contains 12 residues. This CDR3 is CASSTGLAGYTF. The CDR3, as DNA: TGTGCCAGCAGTACAGGGCTAGCTGGCTACACCTTC. Combining the CDR3 with reference TRBV2 and TRBJ1-2 gives the whole variable domain EPEVTQTPSHQVTQMGQEVILRCVPISNHLYFYWYRQILGQKVEFLVSFYNNEISEKSEIFDDQFSVERPDGSNFTLKIRSTKLEDSAMYFCASSTGLAGYTFGSGTRLTVV.

This sequence joins TRBV20-1 and TRBJ2-7; D unresolved. The CDR3 length is 14 residues. V lost 3 bases and J lost 2, with 14 bases in between. Germline CDR1 is DFQATT and CDR2 is SNEGSKA (reference sequence). The CDR3 bases are TGCAGTGCTAGTAGGCAGCTGCTTACCTACGAGCAGTACTTC. As protein: CSASRQLLTYEQYF.

The chain joins TRBV30 to TRBJ2-6; D ambiguous. Germline V gene sequence: CDR1 GTSNPN, CDR2 SVGIG (reference sequence). The CDR3 totals 13 residues. V lost 5 bases to trimming and J lost 1 base, with 6 bases between them. The CDR3 DNA is TGTGCCTGGCAAGTTTCTGGGGCCAACGTCCTGACTTTC. Translated, it gives CAWQVSGANVLTF.

CDR3 sequence (DNA): TGCACCAGCAGCCAAGGAGGGGGAGGCGAGACCCAGTACTTC. This encodes CTSSQGGGGETQYF. The genes are TRBV1 and TRBJ2-5; the table's D call of TRBD2 was not tested on the DNA. TRBV1 is designated a pseudogene. The CDR3 runs 14 residues.

J is TRBJ2-7 and V is TRBV9, with D possibly being TRBD1 (7 bases). V lost 2 bases and J 5 bases, leaving 23 bases between the germline ends. Germline CDR1 reads SGDLS; CDR2 reads YYNGEE. There are 17 residues in the CDR3. In nucleotides, the CDR3 is TGTGCCAGCAGCGTGGGGGGTCCGGGACAGAACAAGGACGAGCAGTACTTC. Its protein is CASSVGGPGQNKDEQYF.

The gene calls are TRBV4-3 and TRBJ2-5; no definite D call. The V and J ends lost 1 base and 5 bases respectively, with 14 bases between them. Germline V gene lookup returns CDR1 LGHNA and CDR2 YSLEER. The CDR3 totals 15 residues. CDR3 amino acids: CASSQGVSMEETQYF. The CDR3 DNA reads as TGCGCCAGCAGCCAAGGAGTATCCATGGAGGAGACCCAGTACTTC.

The chain carries TRBV24-1 and TRBJ2-3; no clear D gene. V lost 1 base and J lost 6, with 10 bases in between. The V gene's germline CDR1 is KGHDR and CDR2 SFDVKD. This CDR3 is built from 14 residues. The CDR3 spells CATSDFLESDTQYF. The DNA of the CDR3 is TGTGCCACCAGTGATTTCCTCGAGAGTGATACGCAGTATTTT.

V is TRBV20-1 and J is TRBJ2-3, with D unclear. Per the germline V gene, CDR1 is DFQATT and CDR2 is SNEGSKA (reference sequence). Trimming shortened V by 3 bases and J by 0 bases, and 19 bases separated the two germline ends. The CDR3 runs 17 residues. Here the CDR3 DNA reads TGCAGTGCTAGTACTAATGGACGGCTGGGGAGCACAGATACGCAGTATTTT. Its protein is CSASTNGRLGSTDTQYF.

This clonotype was observed a handful of times. The chain links TRBV20-1 to TRBJ2-1; 8 bases match TRBD2. This CDR3 is 12 amino acids long. V was clipped by 3 bases and J by 6 bases; unmatched bases: 1. Germline V gene data show CDR1 as DFQATT and CDR2 as SNEGSKA (reference sequence). In nucleotides, the CDR3 is TGCAGTGCTAGCCGGGGGGGCAATGAGCAGTTCTTC. Protein sequence: CSASRGGNEQFF.

V gene TRBV11-1 combines with J gene TRBJ2-1; a possible D gene is TRBD1 (6 bases). V gave up 3 bases and J gave up 9 bases, with 12 bases separating them. This CDR3 has 13 residues. Germline loops: CDR1 SGHAT, CDR2 FQDESV (reference sequence). Here the CDR3 DNA reads TGTGCCAGCAGCTTGAGAGGGGGTCCTGAGCAGTTCTTC. This codes for CASSLRGGPEQFF.

The chain uses TRBV18 and TRBJ1-6; 8 bases map to TRBD1. V lost 3 bases to trimming and J lost 7 bases; unmatched junction nucleotides: 5. This CDR3 region has 15 residues. Germline lookup yields CDR1 KGHSH and CDR2 LQKENI. CDR3 in amino acids: CASSPGQGPNSPLHF. CDR3 nucleotides: TGTGCCAGCTCACCCGGACAGGGACCGAATTCACCCCTCCACTTT.

V gene TRBV2 combines with J gene TRBJ1-5; D ambiguous. CDR1 is SNHLY, CDR2 FYNNEI, per germline. The CDR3 length is 14 residues. The V and J ends lost 7 bases and 2 bases respectively, with 12 bases between them. DNA for the CDR3: TGTGCCAGCAATCCGGGAAGCCGCAATCAGCCCCAGCATTTT. Protein: CASNPGSRNQPQHF.

V and J are TRBV30 and TRBJ1-1; 9 bases align to TRBD1. The germline V gene has CDR1 GTSNPN and CDR2 SVGIG (reference sequence). The CDR3 is made up of 11 amino acids. V dropped 7 bases and J dropped 10; count of bases not matched to a gene: 7. The CDR3 protein is CASNPDRGAFF. As DNA, the CDR3 is TGTGCCTCTAACCCGGACAGGGGAGCTTTCTTT.

The V call is TRBV10-3, the J call TRBJ2-5; 7 nucleotides agree with TRBD1. This CDR3 has 12 amino acids. The germline CDR1 and CDR2 sequences are ENHRY and SYGVKD. The V segment lost 6 bases and the J segment 2 bases; nucleotides outside the gene matches: 0. The CDR3 spells CAISRGQETQYF. DNA for the CDR3: TGTGCCATCAGCAGGGGGCAAGAGACCCAGTACTTC.

The DNA for the CDR3 is TGCGCCAGCAGCCAAGATCTTGTCCGCGGGGGGGCCTTCGACATTCAGTACTTC. This encodes CASSQDLVRGGAFDIQYF. The chain combines TRBV4-3 with TRBJ2-4, with 9 bases identical to TRBD2. V shed 0 bases and J 8 bases; nucleotides not matched to a gene: 14. Germline-derived CDR1 and CDR2 are LGHNA and YSLEER. This CDR3 spans 18 amino acids.

In this sample, this clonotype turned up once. This chain links TRBV19 with TRBJ2-7; unclear D gene. Trimming stripped 3 bases from V and 3 bases from J, with 9 bases between. This CDR3 has 13 amino acids. In germline, CDR1 is LNHDA, CDR2 SQIVND (reference sequence). The CDR3 region has the DNA TGTGCCAGTAGTATTACGACGTTCTACGAGCAGTACTTC. Protein product: CASSITTFYEQYF. Full variable domain (outside the CDR3, taken from reference TRBV19 and TRBJ2-7): DGGITQSPKYLFRKEGQNVTLSCEQNLNHDAMYWYRQDPGQGLRLIYYSQIVNDFQKGDIAEGYSVSREKKESFPLTVTSAQKNPTAFYLCASSITTFYEQYFGPGTRLTVT.

The V gene is TRBV6-5, the J gene TRBJ2-1; D perhaps matches TRBD2 (7 bases). CDR1 is MNHEY and CDR2 is SVGAGI in the germline V gene. V was pared by 8 bases and J by 1 base, with 12 bases between. This CDR3 spans 14 amino acids. DNA for the CDR3: TGTGCCAGCTACGCGGGGGCGTCCTACAATGAGCAGTTCTTC. Translated: CASYAGASYNEQFF.